This TCR beta chain was documented in a study of blood T cell repertoires in COVID-19. Study in general: The United States, Italy and Spain provided the acute and convalescent COVID-19 samples.

In the study's own analysis: By means of reference gene primer amplification, nucleated cell counts were estimated. Data came from immunoSEQ multiplex PCR; TCRdb stores just in-frame clones and leaves some out. Clonal size and the V and J genes are those of that table, whereas D and trimming came from the DNA. The sample has around 100,000 clones, roughly 87% seen once. Trimming pared 1 base from V and 2 bases from J, leaving 11 bases between. Germline loops: CDR1 MGHRA, CDR2 YSYEKL. CDR3 size: 16 residues. The specimen sequenced was peripheral blood. The origin of this receptor is a human donor in a cohort sampled during active COVID-19. V usage is TRBV4-1 and J usage is TRBJ1-4; D is perhaps TRBD1 (6 bases). This CDR3 is CASSQATGYTNEKLFF. CDR3 sequence (DNA): TGCGCCAGCAGCCAAGCCACAGGGTACACTAATGAAAAACTGTTTTTT.